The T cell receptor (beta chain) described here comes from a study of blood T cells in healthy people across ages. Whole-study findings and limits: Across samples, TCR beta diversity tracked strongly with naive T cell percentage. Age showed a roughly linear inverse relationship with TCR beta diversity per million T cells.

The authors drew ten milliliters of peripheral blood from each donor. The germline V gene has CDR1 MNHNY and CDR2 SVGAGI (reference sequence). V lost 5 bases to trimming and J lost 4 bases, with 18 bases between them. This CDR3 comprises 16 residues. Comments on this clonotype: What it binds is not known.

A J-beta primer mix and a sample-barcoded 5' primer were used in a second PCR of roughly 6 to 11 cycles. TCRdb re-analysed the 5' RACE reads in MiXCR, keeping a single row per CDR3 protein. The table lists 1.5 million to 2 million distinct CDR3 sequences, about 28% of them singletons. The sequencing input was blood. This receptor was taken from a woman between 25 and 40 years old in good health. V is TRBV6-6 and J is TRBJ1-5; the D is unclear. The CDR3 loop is CASSPGPGRINQPQHF. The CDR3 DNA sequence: TGTGCCAGCAGTCCCGGACCGGGCCGTATAAATCAGCCCCAGCATTTT.